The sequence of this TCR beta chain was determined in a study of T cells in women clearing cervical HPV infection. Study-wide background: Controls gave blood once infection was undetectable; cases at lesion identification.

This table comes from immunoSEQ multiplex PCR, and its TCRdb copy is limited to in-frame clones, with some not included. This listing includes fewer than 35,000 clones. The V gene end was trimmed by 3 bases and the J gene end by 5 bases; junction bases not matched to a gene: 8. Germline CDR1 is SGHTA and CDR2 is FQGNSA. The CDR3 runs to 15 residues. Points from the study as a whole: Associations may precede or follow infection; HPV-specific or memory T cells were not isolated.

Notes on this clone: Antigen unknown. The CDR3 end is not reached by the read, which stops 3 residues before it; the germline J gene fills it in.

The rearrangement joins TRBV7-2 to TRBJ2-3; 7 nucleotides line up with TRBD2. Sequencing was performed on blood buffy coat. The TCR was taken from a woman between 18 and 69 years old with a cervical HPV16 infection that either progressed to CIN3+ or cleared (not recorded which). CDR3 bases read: TGTGCCAGCAGCTTCGATGGCGGGAGAGGAGATACG. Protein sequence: CASSFDGGRGDT. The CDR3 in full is CASSFDGGRGDTQYF.